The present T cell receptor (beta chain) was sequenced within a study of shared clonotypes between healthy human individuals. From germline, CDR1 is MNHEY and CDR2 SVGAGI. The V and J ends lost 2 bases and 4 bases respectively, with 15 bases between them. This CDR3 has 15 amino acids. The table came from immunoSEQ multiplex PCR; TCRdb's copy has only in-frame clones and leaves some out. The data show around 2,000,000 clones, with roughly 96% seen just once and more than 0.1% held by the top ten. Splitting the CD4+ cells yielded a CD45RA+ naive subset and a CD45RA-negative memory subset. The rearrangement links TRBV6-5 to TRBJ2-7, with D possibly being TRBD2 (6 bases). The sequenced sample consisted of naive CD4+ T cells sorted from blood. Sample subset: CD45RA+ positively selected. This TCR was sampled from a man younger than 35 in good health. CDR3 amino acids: CASSYEPGDAYEQYF. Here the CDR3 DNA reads TGTGCCAGCAGTTACGAACCGGGAGACGCTTACGAGCAGTACTTC.